What follows describes a single T cell receptor (beta chain). RNA transcripts gave rise to amplified TCR beta CDR3 regions. TCR CDR3 regions were first amplified by RT-PCR with HTBI primers. A single record per CDR3 protein comes from TCRdb applying MiXCR to the multiplex PCR reads. This table has about 690,000 distinct CDR3 sequences, around 15% appearing once. J gave up 2 bases and V 5 bases, and 5 bases lay outside the gene matches. Germline-derived CDR1 and CDR2 are KGHDR and SFDVKD. The CDR3 sequence is 15 residues long. These data belong to a study of T cells in Graves' hyperthyroidism and ophthalmopathy.

The sequencing input was blood. The clonotype comes from a man in his forties or fifties with Graves' hyperthyroidism. This chain joins TRBV24-1 and TRBJ2-5, with 9 positions matching TRBD2. The CDR3 is CATSGSSGTQETQYF. As DNA, the CDR3 is TGTGCCACCAGTGGGTCTAGCGGGACACAAGAGACCCAGTACTTC.